This T cell receptor (beta chain) was retrieved from a study of CD8 T cells in Susac syndrome (dated by TCRdb to about 2019). With regard to the full study: Of the Susac syndrome patients who were sequenced, eight were in clinical remission while 5 or 6 had clinically active disease. Whether CD8+ T cell activation and differentiation in Susac syndrome was antigen driven was tested using repertoire sequencing. At blood withdrawal, Susac syndrome patients were either therapy-naive, taking corticosteroids (in some cases with IVIg as well), or taking IVIg alone.

General findings and caveats noted by the study authors: The number of individuals in the TCR sequencing and HLA analysis was acknowledged as relatively small. No clonal expansion was detected in the CD4+ T cell repertoire of Susac syndrome patients.

Peripheral blood CD8+ and CD4+ T cells from healthy donors, Susac syndrome patients and multiple sclerosis patients were profiled by high-throughput TCR beta sequencing. The Susac syndrome patients fulfilled recently defined diagnostic criteria for definite or probable disease. Bulk CD8+ and CD4+ T cells were purified magnetically by negative isolation, whereas CD8+ TEMRA cells were enriched by FACS. Blood was drawn into EDTA tubes, processed within 24 hours, and PBMCs were isolated by density gradient centrifugation. PBMCs intended for TCR sequencing were cryopreserved in liquid nitrogen and thawed later in a water bath at 37 degrees C. Purity of sorted or isolated CD4+, CD8+ and CD8+ TEMRA cells was at least 90%. RNA was extracted using the RNeasy kit, and roughly 0.45 to 1 microgram was reverse transcribed with random hexamers. The immunoSEQ multiplex PCR assay, which covers 54 Vbeta and 13 Jbeta segments, was used to amplify TCR beta CDR3 regions. PCR amplification bias was corrected using a synthetic template baseline for primer optimization and computational correction. Turning to the authors' computational methods: Only productive sequences were kept, with reads annotated to V, D and J genes according to IMGT and analyzed in immunoSEQ Analyzer. Clonality was computed as one minus Shannon entropy normalized by log2 of the number of productive unique sequences. For each patient and control, public and private clones were evaluated within the 100 most prevalent clones. A clone was defined as Susac-specific if it was absent from the healthy and MS cohorts, from roughly 980 published viral clones and from other ImmuneACCESS disease sequences. TCRdb ran its own pipeline on the public reads, namely fastp trimming at Q25 and MiXCR clone calling, and kept in-frame beta chains. CDR3 protein sequences are deduplicated, and each keeps its most common genes and DNA. TCRdb, rather than the study authors, made the V and J calls. This sample gives hundreds of thousands of distinct CDR3 sequences in total; 90% to 96% of them show up just once. The ten most abundant clones make up 0.095% to 0.12% of the sample.

V has 4 bases trimmed and J has 6 bases trimmed; junction bases matching no gene number 15. According to the germline V gene, CDR1 reads MNHNS and CDR2 reads SASEGT. From the cysteine up to the phenylalanine, the CDR3 has a length of 18 residues. Only CDR3 DNA is held: 54 bases, read in frame from base 1. Comment on this clonotype: Its specific antigen is unknown. Base qualities are not provided; no much larger clone lies one nucleotide away.

Sequencing input: CD4+ T cells from PBMCs. The rearrangement joined TRBV6-1 to TRBJ2-7; the junction holds 13 bases that match TRBD2. The receptor comes from a human donor with Susac syndrome. The DNA is as follows: TGTGCCAGCAGTGCACCAACGGGACTAGCGGGACCCTACATCGAGCAGTACTTC. Its amino acids are CASSAPTGLAGPYIEQYF.